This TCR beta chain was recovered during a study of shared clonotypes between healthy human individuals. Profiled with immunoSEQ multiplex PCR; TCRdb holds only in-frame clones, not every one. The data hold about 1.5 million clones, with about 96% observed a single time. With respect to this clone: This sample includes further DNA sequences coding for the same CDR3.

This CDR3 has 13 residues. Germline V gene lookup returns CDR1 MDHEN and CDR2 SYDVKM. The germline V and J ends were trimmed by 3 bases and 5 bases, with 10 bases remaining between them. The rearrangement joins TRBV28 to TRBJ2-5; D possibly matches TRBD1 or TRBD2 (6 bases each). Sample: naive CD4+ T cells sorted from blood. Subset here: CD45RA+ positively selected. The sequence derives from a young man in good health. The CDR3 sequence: CASSLGGQETQYF. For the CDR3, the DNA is TGTGCCAGCAGTTTGGGGGGCCAGGAGACCCAGTACTTC.